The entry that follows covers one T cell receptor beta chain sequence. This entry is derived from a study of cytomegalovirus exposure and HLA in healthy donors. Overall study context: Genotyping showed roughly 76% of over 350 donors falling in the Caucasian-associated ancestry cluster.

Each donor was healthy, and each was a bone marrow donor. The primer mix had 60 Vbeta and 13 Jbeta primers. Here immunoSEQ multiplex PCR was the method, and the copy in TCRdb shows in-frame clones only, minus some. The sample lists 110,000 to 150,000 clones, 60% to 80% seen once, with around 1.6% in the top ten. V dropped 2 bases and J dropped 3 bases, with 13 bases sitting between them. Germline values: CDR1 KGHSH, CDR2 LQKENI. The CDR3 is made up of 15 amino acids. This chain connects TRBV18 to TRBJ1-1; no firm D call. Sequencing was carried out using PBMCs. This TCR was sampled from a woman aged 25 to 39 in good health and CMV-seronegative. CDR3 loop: CASSPIGGHDTEAFF. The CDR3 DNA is TGTGCCAGCTCACCAATCGGAGGGCACGACACTGAAGCTTTCTTT.